Sequencing of this TCR beta chain was carried out in a study of molecular identifiers for immune sequencing clone quantification. General study results and limits: Single-cell amounts of spiked Jurkat TCR RNA were reportedly detectable among about a million naive cells. Clones that had above 20 RNA copies took up over 99% of effector molecules but under 1% in naive cells.

The V gene end was trimmed by 5 bases and the J gene end by 4 bases; junction bases not matched to a gene: 8. CDR3 length equals 15 residues. Germline V gives CDR1 MNHEY, CDR2 SVGAGI. This clonotype was observed a handful of times. Its antigen is not known. TCRdb analysed the PCR reads with MiXCR anew, one entry per CDR3 protein. The repertoire holds roughly 100,000 distinct CDR3 sequences, with 30% to 35% as singletons. Sample: naive CD8+ T cells from blood, with Jurkat cell RNA spiked in. This sample's subset: FACS-sorted CD8+CD4-CCR7+CD45RA+ naive T cells. The receptor comes from a human donor in good health. Some libraries in this study had Jurkat cell RNA spiked in. This sequence joins TRBV6-5 and TRBJ2-3; the match to TRBD2 covers 8 bases. The CDR3 is CASSDSGGLSDTQYF. The CDR3 DNA reads TGTGCCAGCAGTGATTCGGGAGGGCTGTCAGATACGCAGTATTTT.